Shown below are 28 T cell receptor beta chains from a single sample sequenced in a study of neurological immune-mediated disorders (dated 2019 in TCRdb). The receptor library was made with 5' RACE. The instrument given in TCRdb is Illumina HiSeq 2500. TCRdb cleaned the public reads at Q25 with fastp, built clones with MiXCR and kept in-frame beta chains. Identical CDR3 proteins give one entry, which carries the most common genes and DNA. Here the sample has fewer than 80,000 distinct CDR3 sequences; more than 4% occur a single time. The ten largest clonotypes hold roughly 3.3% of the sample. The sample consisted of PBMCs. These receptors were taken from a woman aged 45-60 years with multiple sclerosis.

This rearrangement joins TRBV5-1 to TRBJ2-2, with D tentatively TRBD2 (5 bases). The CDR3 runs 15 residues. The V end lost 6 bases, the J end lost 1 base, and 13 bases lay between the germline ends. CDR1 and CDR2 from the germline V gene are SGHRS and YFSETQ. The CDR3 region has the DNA TGCGCCAGCACCCGGGGTCCGATGAACACCGGGGAGCTGTTTTTT. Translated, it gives CASTRGPMNTGELFF.

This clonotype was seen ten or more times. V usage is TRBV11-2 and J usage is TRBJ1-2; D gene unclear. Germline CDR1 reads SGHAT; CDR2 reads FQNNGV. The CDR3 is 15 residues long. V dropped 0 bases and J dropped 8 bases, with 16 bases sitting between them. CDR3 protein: CASSLDLAGSRGYTF. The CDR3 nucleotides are TGTGCCAGCAGCTTAGATCTTGCGGGGTCTAGGGGCTACACCTTC.

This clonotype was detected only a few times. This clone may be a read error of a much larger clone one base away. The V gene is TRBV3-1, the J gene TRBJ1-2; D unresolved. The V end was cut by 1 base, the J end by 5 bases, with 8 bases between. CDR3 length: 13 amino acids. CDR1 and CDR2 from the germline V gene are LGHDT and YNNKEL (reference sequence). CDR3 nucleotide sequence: TGTGCCAGCAGCCAAGGAACGCTTTATGGCTACACCTTC. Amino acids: CASSQGTLYGYTF.

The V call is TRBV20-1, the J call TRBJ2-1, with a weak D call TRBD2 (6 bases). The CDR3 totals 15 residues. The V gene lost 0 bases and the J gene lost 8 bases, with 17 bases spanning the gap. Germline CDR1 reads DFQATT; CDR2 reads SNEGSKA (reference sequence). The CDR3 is CSARDPAGRGDEQFF. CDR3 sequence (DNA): TGCAGTGCTAGAGATCCAGCGGGCCGGGGCGATGAGCAGTTCTTC.

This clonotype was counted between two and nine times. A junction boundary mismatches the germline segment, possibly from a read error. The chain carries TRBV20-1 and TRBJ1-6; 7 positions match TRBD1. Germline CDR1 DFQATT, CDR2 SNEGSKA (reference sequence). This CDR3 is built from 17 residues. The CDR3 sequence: CSARDGAGGTYNSPLNF. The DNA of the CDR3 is TGCAGTGCTAGAGATGGGGCAGGGGGAACCTATAATTCACCCCTCAACTTT.

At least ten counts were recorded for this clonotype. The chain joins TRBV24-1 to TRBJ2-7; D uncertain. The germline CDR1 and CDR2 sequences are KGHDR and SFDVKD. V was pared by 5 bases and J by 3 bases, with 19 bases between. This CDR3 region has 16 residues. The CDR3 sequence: CATSGIRDPHFYEQYV. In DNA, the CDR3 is TGTGCCACCAGTGGGATTAGAGACCCCCATTTCTACGAGCAGTACGTC.

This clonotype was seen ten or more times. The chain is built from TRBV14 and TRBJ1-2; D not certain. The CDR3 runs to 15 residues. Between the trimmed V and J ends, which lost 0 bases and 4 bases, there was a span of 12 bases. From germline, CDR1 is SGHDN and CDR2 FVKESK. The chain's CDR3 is CASSQDFNRIYGYTF. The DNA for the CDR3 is TGTGCCAGCAGCCAAGATTTCAACAGAATCTATGGCTACACCTTC.

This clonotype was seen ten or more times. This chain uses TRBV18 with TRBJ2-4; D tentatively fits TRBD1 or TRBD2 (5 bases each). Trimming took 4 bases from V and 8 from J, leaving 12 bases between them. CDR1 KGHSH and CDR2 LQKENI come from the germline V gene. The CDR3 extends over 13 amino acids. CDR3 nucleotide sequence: TGTGCCAGCTCACGGGACCTCGCGGACATTCAGTACTTC. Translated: CASSRDLADIQYF.

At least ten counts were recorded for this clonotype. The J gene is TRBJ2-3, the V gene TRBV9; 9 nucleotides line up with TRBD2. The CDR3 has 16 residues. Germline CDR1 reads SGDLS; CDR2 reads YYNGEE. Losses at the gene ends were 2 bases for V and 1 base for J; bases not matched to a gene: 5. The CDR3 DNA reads TGTGCCAGCAGCGTCAGCGGGGGGAGGGGCACAGATACGCAGTATTTT. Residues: CASSVSGGRGTDTQYF.

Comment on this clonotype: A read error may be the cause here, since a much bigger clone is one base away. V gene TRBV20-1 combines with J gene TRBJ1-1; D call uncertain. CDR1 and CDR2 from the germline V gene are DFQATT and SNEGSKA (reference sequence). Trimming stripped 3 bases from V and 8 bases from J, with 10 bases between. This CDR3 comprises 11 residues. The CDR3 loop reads CSASSPEEAFF. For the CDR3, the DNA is TGCAGTGCTAGCTCCCCGGAGGAAGCTTTCTTT.

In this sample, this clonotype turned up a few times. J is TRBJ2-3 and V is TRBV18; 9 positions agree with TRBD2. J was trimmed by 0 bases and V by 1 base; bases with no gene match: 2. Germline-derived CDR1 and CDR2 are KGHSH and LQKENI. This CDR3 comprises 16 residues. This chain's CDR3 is CASSPLGTSSTDTQYF. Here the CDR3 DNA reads TGTGCCAGCTCACCACTTGGGACTAGCAGCACAGATACGCAGTATTTT.

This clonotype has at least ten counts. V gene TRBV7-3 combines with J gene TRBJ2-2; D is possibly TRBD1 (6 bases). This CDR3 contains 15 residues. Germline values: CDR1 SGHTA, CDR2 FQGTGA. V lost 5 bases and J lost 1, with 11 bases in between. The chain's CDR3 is CASSPGTRNTGELFF. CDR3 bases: TGTGCCAGCAGCCCCGGGACAAGGAACACCGGGGAGCTGTTTTTT.

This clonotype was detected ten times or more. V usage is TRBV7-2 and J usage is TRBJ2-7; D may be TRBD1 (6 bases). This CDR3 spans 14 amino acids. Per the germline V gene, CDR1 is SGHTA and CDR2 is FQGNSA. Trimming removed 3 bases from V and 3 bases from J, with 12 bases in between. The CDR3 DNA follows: TGTGCCAGCAGCTTCGGGGCAGGGGACTACGAGCAGTACTTC. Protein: CASSFGAGDYEQYF. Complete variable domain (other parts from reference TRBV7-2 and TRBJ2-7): GAGVSQSPSNKVTEKGKDVELRCDPISGHTALYWYRQSLGQGLEFLIYFQGNSAPDKSGLPSDRFSAERTGGSVSTLTIQRTQQEDSAVYLCASSFGAGDYEQYFGPGTRLTVT.

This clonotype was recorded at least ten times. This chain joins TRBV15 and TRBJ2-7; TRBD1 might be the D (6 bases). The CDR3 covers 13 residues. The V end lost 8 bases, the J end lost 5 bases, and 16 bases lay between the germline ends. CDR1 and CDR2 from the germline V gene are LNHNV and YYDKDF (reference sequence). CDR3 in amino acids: CATGHRVGDEQYV. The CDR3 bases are TGTGCCACCGGGCACAGGGTCGGTGACGAGCAGTACGTC.

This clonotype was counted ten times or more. The CDR3 here is CASSPRGGSSGANVLTF. CDR3 nucleotide sequence: TGTGCCAGCAGCCCACGGGGGGGTTCCTCTGGGGCCAACGTCCTGACTTTC. The genes are TRBV14 and TRBJ2-6, with TRBD2 identical over 8 bases. V shed 4 bases and J 0 bases; nucleotides not matched to a gene: 5. The CDR3 is 17 amino acids. Germline values: CDR1 SGHDN, CDR2 FVKESK. The whole variable domain, filled in from reference TRBV14 and TRBJ2-6, reads EAGVTQFPSHSVIEKGQTVTLRCDPISGHDNLYWYRRVMGKEIKFLLHFVKESKQDESGMPNNRFLAERTGGTYSTLKVQPAELEDSGVYFCASSPRGGSSGANVLTFGAGSRLTVL.

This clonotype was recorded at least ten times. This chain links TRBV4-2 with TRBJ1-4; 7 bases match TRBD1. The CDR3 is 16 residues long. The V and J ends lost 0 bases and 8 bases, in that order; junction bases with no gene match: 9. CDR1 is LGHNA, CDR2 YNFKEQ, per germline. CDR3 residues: CASSQDGTERGEKLFF. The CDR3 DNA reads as TGTGCCAGCAGCCAAGATGGGACAGAAAGAGGAGAAAAACTGTTTTTT.

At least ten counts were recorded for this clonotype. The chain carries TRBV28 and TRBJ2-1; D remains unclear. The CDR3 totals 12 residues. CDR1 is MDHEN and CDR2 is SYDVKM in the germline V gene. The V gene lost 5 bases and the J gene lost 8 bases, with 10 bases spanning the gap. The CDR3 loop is CASSGLRDEQFF. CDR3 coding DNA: TGTGCCAGCAGTGGTCTTAGGGATGAGCAGTTCTTC.

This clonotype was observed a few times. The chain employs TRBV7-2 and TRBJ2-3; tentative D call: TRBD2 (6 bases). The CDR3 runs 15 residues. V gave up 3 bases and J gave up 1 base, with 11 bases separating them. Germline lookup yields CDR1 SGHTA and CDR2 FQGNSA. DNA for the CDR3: TGTGCCAGCAGCTTCGGCGGGGCTCGCACAGATACGCAGTATTTT. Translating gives CASSFGGARTDTQYF.

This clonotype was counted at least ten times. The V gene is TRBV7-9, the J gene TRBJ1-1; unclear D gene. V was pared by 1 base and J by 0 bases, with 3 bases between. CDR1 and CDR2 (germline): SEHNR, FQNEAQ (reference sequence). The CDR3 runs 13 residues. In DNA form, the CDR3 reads TGTGCCAGCAGCTTAGACATGAACACTGAAGCTTTCTTT. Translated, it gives CASSLDMNTEAFF.

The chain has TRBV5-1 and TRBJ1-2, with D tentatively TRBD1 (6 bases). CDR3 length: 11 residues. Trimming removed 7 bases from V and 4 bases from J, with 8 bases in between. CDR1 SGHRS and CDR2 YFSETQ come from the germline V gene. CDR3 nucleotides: TGCGCCAGCTCAGGGGCCTATGGCTACACCTTC. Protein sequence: CASSGAYGYTF. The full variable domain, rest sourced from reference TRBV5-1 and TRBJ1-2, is KAGVTQTPRYLIKTRGQQVTLSCSPISGHRSVSWYQQTPGQGLQFLFEYFSETQRNKGNFPGRFSGRQFSNSRSEMNVSTLELGDSALYLCASSGAYGYTFGSGTRLTVV.

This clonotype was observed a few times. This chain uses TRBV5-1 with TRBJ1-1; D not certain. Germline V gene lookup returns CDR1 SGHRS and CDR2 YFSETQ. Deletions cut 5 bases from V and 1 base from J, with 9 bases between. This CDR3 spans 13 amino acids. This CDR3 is CASSSQENTEAFF. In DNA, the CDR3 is TGCGCCAGCAGTAGTCAAGAGAACACTGAAGCTTTCTTT.

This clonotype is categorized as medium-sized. CDR3 sequence (DNA): TGCAGTGCTAGATCTTCTAGCGGGGTGAGCTCCTACAATGAGCAGTTCTTC. This encodes CSARSSSGVSSYNEQFF. This chain links TRBV20-1 with TRBJ2-1; 9 bases match TRBD2. With 2 bases clipped from V and 0 bases from J, the junction kept 8 bases outside the gene matches. The CDR3 runs to 17 residues. Germline loops: CDR1 DFQATT, CDR2 SNEGSKA (reference sequence).

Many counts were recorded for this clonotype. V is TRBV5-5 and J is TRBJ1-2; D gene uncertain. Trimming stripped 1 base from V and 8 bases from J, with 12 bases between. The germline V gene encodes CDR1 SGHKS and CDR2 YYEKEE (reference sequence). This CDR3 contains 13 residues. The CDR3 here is CASSLQGFSGYTF. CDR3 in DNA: TGTGCCAGCAGCTTGCAAGGGTTCTCCGGCTACACCTTC.

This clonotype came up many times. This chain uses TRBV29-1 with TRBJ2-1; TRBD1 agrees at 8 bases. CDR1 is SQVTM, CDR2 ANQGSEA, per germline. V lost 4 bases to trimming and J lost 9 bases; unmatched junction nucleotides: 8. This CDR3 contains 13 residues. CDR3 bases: TGCAGCGTTGTCAGGGGGCTGCTGAGTGAGCAGTTCTTC. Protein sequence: CSVVRGLLSEQFF.

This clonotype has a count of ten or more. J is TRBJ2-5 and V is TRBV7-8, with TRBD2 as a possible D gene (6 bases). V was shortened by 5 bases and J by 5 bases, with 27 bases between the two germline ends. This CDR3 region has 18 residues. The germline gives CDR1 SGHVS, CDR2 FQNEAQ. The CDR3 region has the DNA TGTGCCAGCAGCCTACACTCCATCAGACGGGGGATTGGGGAGACCCAGTACTTC. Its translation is CASSLHSIRRGIGETQYF.

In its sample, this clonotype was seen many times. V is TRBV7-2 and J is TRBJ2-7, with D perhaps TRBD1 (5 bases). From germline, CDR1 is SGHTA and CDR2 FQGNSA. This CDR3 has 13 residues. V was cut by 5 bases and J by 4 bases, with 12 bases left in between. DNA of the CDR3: TGTGCCAGCAGCAACCAGGGTGGGTACGAGCAGTACTTC. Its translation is CASSNQGGYEQYF.

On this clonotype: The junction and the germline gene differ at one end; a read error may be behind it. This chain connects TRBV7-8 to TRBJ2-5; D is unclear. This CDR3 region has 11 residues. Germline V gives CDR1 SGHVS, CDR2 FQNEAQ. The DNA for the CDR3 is TGTGCCGGCAGCTCAAGGGAGACCCAGTACTTC. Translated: CAGSSRETQYF.

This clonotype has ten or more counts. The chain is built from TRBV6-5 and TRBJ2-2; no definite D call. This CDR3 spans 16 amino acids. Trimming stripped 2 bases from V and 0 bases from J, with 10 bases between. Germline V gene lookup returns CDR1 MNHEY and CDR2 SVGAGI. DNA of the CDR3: TGTGCCAGCAGTTACCTCACAGACTCGAACACCGGGGAGCTGTTTTTT. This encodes CASSYLTDSNTGELFF.